This T cell receptor (beta chain) was identified during a study of vaccination effects on CD4 cells after COVID-19. Study-level background: The median interval between the second dose and post-vaccine sampling was 72 days.

A word on this clone: Its antigen is as yet unknown.

Sequencing followed a ViraFEST assay step that expanded antigen-specific CD4+ T cells with viral peptide pools. Cultured cells yielded isolated CD4+ T cells after 10 days. Participants completed two doses of the BNT162b2 or mRNA-1273 vaccine. Study-wide results and caveats: After vaccination of healthy people, only 1 of 255 vaccine-induced clones cross-reacted with common cold coronaviruses. Few convalescent patients, and no early post-infection timepoints, were available to the study.

Data came from immunoSEQ multiplex PCR; TCRdb stores just in-frame clones and leaves some out. The data show about 38,000 clones, just under 85% seen once. The germline V gene encodes CDR1 MDHEN and CDR2 SYDVKM. Trimming took 1 base from V and 3 from J, leaving 18 bases between them. This CDR3 spans 17 amino acids. This sequence was found in a human donor who received a COVID-19 vaccine. Some clones in this sample may be carry-over from other donors' samples. V and J are TRBV28 and TRBJ1-2; D gene ambiguous. The sample was CD4+ T cells from PBMCs cultured with HCoV-NL63 spike peptides, taken after COVID-19 vaccination. CDR3 sequence (DNA): TGTGCCAGCAGTTTATTGCTGGGCCAGTCCGGCTACTATGGCTACACCTTC. It translates to CASSLLLGQSGYYGYTF.